This TCR beta chain appears in the sequencing data of a study of regulatory T cells in long-lasting Graves disease. To make TCR beta libraries, researchers used iRepertoire HTBI primers and Arm-PCR of CDR3 regions. TCRdb reanalysed the multiplex PCR reads using MiXCR and keeps one entry per CDR3 protein. Here the sample spans a few hundred thousand distinct CDR3 sequences, less than 15% being singletons. This CDR3 is 21 amino acids long. V was cut by 3 bases and J by 6 bases, with 33 bases left in between. Germline V gene lookup returns CDR1 LNHDA and CDR2 SQIVND (reference sequence). The sample's time point: newly diagnosed GD, antithyroid drugs for less than 3 months. Preparation of the TCR library used RNA extracted from PBMCs. The data were also submitted as part of a second study, on T cells in Graves' hyperthyroidism and ophthalmopathy.

The V gene is TRBV19, the J gene TRBJ2-1; D not resolved. The sample in question was peripheral blood mononuclear cells (PBMCs), obtained at new diagnosis, from a patient treated with antithyroid drugs. The TCR was taken from a man aged 25-40 years with Graves disease. CDR3 bases: TGTGCCAGTAGTATCCCCATCTGGGTGGGCATAGGGCGGACCAAATCCAATGAGCAGTTCTTC. Translated, it gives CASSIPIWVGIGRTKSNEQFF.